This TCR beta chain is drawn from a study of radiation and T cells in renal cell carcinoma. The study, taken as a whole, reports: Dominant CDR3 motifs were more common in irradiated tumors than controls. Compared with controls, irradiated tumors showed greater TCR clonality. Tumor samples were small regions of around 0.91 g.

A note on this clone: Its antigen is unidentified.

Regarding treatment: treatment-naive control, cytoreductive nephrectomy. Control tumors came from treatment-naive patients without prior radiation. Libraries were prepared by immunoSEQ multiplex PCR; TCRdb keeps only in-frame clonotypes and omits some of them. This sample has around 22,000 clones; 58% occur once, and the top ten carry roughly 22%. This CDR3 comprises 15 residues. The germline V gene encodes CDR1 SGHVT and CDR2 SQSDAQ. The V and J ends lost 5 bases and 0 bases respectively, with 13 bases between them. This chain connects TRBV7-4 to TRBJ1-1; perhaps TRBD1 as D (5 bases). The sample here was tumor tissue, taken from a patient whose treatment was nephrectomy without radiotherapy. This TCR came from a middle-aged man with renal cell carcinoma. CDR3 nucleotide sequence: TGTGCCAGCAGCCAGACCAGGGATCTGAACACTGAAGCTTTCTTT. It codes for CASSQTRDLNTEAFF.